Listed below are T cell receptor beta chains from one sample, sequenced in a study of T cells after yellow fever vaccination. TCRdb fed the 5' RACE reads into MiXCR, producing one record per CDR3 protein. The repertoire includes about 310,000 distinct CDR3 sequences, 3% to 4.5% of them detected once, and 20% to 25% sits in the top ten. Here the sequenced sample was PBMCs, taken on the day of the yellow fever booster vaccination. These receptors originate from a man younger than 30 who received the YFV17D yellow fever vaccine. Both conserved end residues are part of each CDR3. Fields, in order: V gene, clone size, D gene, J gene, CDR3 protein, CDR3 DNA. A D gene is named only where the DNA matches it firmly. The size field is filled for only some rows; it gives once, few, many or a size class.

>TRBV7-2|many|NA|TRBJ1-1
CASSLERGWAEAFF
TGTGCCAGCAGCTTAGAAAGGGGTTGGGCTGAAGCTTTCTTT
>TRBV20-1|many|NA|TRBJ2-5
CSARGTVYQETQYF
TGCAGTGCTAGAGGGACAGTTTACCAAGAGACCCAGTACTTC
>TRBV5-6|many|NA|TRBJ2-7
CASSLVREQYF
TGTGCCAGCAGCTTGGTGCGGGAGCAGTACTTC
>TRBV7-9|many|NA|TRBJ1-1
CASSLADAGNTEAFF
TGTGCCAGCAGCTTGGCGGACGCAGGGAACACTGAAGCTTTCTTT
>TRBV5-5|NA|NA|TRBJ1-1
CASSSTGLRGSTEAFF
TGTGCCAGCAGCTCGACGGGCCTGCGCGGGAGCACTGAAGCTTTCTTT
>TRBV7-9|many|TRBD1|TRBJ2-5
CASSSRGPETQYF
TGTGCCAGCAGCTCCAGGGGGCCAGAGACCCAGTACTTC
>TRBV5-4|many|NA|TRBJ2-7
CASSLATRGTTSYEQYF
TGTGCCAGCAGCTTGGCTACGCGGGGAACCACTTCCTACGAGCAGTACTTC
>TRBV6-5|many|NA|TRBJ1-1
CASSPGWENTEAFF
TGTGCCAGCTCTCCTGGTTGGGAGAACACTGAAGCTTTCTTT
>TRBV20-1|NA|TRBD2|TRBJ2-5
CSAREPSGVETQYF
TGCAGTGCTAGAGAGCCTAGCGGGGTGGAGACCCAGTACTTC
>TRBV5-1|NA|NA|TRBJ1-2
CASSLAGNNGYTF
TGCGCCAGCAGCTTGGCAGGGAACAATGGCTACACCTTC
>TRBV18|NA|TRBD1|TRBJ2-3
CASSPRDRANTDTQYF
TGTGCCAGCTCACCTAGGGACAGGGCGAACACAGATACGCAGTATTTT
>TRBV12-3/TRBV12-4|few|TRBD1|TRBJ2-1
CASSNPGQVRYEQFF
TGTGCCAGCAGCAACCCTGGACAGGTGCGTTACGAGCAGTTCTTC
>TRBV7-9|NA|TRBD1|TRBJ1-2
CASSSGQGGKFNYGYTF
TGTGCCAGCAGTTCCGGACAGGGGGGAAAATTTAACTATGGCTACACCTTC
>TRBV20-1|many|NA|TRBJ1-2
CSASPTGYGYTF
TGCAGTGCTAGCCCGACTGGGTATGGCTACACCTTC
>TRBV4-1|few|NA|TRBJ1-6
CASSPWAGQAGSPLHF
TGCGCCAGCAGCCCTTGGGCGGGCCAGGCAGGCTCACCCCTCCACTTT
>TRBV9|few|TRBD2|TRBJ2-3
CASSATSGVVDTQYF
TGTGCCAGCAGCGCCACTAGCGGGGTGGTAGATACGCAGTATTTT
>TRBV18|many|NA|TRBJ2-2
CASSQGRTGELFF
TGTGCCAGCTCACAGGGACGCACCGGGGAGCTGTTTTTT
>TRBV12-5|many|NA|TRBJ2-1
CASGLPTRQFF
TGTGCTAGTGGTTTGCCGACTCGGCAGTTCTTC
>TRBV24-1|NA|NA|TRBJ2-5
CATSDPTTPGETQYF
TGTGCCACCAGTGATCCTACCACCCCAGGAGAGACCCAGTACTTC
>TRBV12-3/TRBV12-4|few|NA|TRBJ2-5
CASTEGDGMAQYF
TGTGCCAGCACTGAAGGCGACGGGATGGCCCAGTACTTC
>TRBV11-2|many|NA|TRBJ2-3
CASSLGLQLDTQYF
TGTGCCAGCAGCTTAGGTCTACAACTGGATACGCAGTATTTT
>TRBV12-3/TRBV12-4|many|TRBD2|TRBJ2-1
CASSRTSGGYNEQFF
TGTGCCAGCAGCCGGACTAGCGGGGGATACAATGAGCAGTTCTTC
>TRBV20-1|few|NA|TRBJ1-6
CSAREGGQVGSPLHF
TGCAGTGCTAGAGAGGGCGGGCAGGTTGGGTCACCCCTCCACTTT
>TRBV20-1|many|TRBD1|TRBJ1-5
CSARVHRGRNQPQHF
TGCAGTGCTAGAGTCCACAGGGGCCGGAATCAGCCCCAGCATTTT
>TRBV14|few|NA|TRBJ1-3
CASSPFGRPSGNTIYF
TGTGCCAGCAGCCCCTTCGGCAGACCATCTGGAAACACCATATATTTT
>TRBV4-1|few|NA|TRBJ1-4
CASSLGRYEKLFF
TGCGCCAGCAGCTTGGGCCGCTATGAAAAACTGTTTTTT
>TRBV11-2|NA|TRBD1|TRBJ1-3
CASSPGRGRGNTIYF
TGTGCCAGCAGCCCTGGGAGGGGGCGAGGAAACACCATATATTTT
>TRBV28|few|TRBD2|TRBJ2-6
CASSGGVAGANVLTF
TGTGCCAGCAGTGGGGGGGTCGCTGGGGCCAACGTCCTGACTTTC
>TRBV5-6|NA|NA|TRBJ1-1
CASIRRWRTEAFF
TGTGCCAGCATAAGACGGTGGAGGACTGAAGCTTTCTTT
>TRBV12-3/TRBV12-4|many|TRBD1|TRBJ2-3
CASRPLTGGRWDTQYF
TGTGCCAGCAGACCTCTGACAGGGGGCAGGTGGGATACGCAGTATTTT
>TRBV6-6|few|TRBD1|TRBJ1-3
CASSEYRQGAGNTIYF
TGTGCCAGCAGCGAATACCGACAGGGGGCTGGAAACACCATATATTTT
>TRBV12-3/TRBV12-4|many|TRBD1|TRBJ2-1
CASSPSGTAYNEQFF
TGTGCCAGCAGCCCGTCCGGGACAGCCTACAATGAGCAGTTCTTC
>TRBV28|NA|NA|TRBJ1-2
CASSLFTGRKDYGYTF
TGTGCCAGCAGTTTATTCACAGGGAGAAAGGACTATGGCTACACCTTC
>TRBV6-1|NA|NA|TRBJ2-5
CASSGTTSPETQYF
TGTGCCAGCAGTGGCACGACCAGCCCAGAGACCCAGTACTTC
>TRBV28|NA|TRBD2|TRBJ2-1
CASTGGGAGGYNEQFF
TGTGCCAGCACCGGCGGGGGGGCGGGAGGCTACAATGAGCAGTTCTTC
>TRBV2|many|NA|TRBJ1-2
CASSEAAYGYTF
TGTGCCAGCAGTGAAGCAGCCTATGGCTACACCTTC
>TRBV5-1|many|TRBD2|TRBJ2-3
CASSLAGLAGDTDTQYF
TGCGCCAGCAGCTTGGCCGGGCTAGCGGGGGACACAGATACGCAGTATTTT
>TRBV7-2|few|NA|TRBJ2-5
CASSLARGSETQYF
TGTGCCAGCAGCCTAGCGAGGGGTAGTGAGACCCAGTACTTC
>TRBV5-1|many|NA|TRBJ2-7
CASSLKADEQYF
TGCGCCAGCAGCTTAAAGGCCGACGAGCAGTACTTC
>TRBV18|NA|TRBD1|TRBJ1-4
CASSARTGEEKLFF
TGTGCCAGCTCAGCGAGGACAGGCGAGGAAAAACTGTTTTTT
>TRBV29-1|few|NA|TRBJ1-1
CSVGGLTEAFF
TGCAGCGTTGGGGGCCTCACTGAAGCTTTCTTT
>TRBV5-1|many|NA|TRBJ2-2
CASGRGIAGELFF
TGCGCCAGCGGACGAGGGATTGCCGGGGAGCTGTTTTTT
>TRBV5-1|many|TRBD1|TRBJ1-5
CASSFGAGGQPQHF
TGCGCCAGCAGCTTTGGGGCAGGGGGACAGCCCCAGCATTTT
>TRBV20-1|many|TRBD2|TRBJ2-2
CSARGSTSGGAGELFF
TGCAGTGCTAGGGGCTCGACTAGCGGGGGGGCCGGGGAGCTGTTTTTT
>TRBV12-3/TRBV12-4|few|NA|TRBJ1-5
CASSFSPAYSNQPQHF
TGTGCCAGCAGTTTCTCACCTGCTTATAGCAATCAGCCCCAGCATTTT
>TRBV5-5|many|NA|TRBJ2-3
CASSLGAGNRPQYF
TGTGCCAGCAGCCTCGGGGCAGGGAATCGGCCGCAGTATTTT
>TRBV12-3/TRBV12-4|few|TRBD1|TRBJ1-2
CASRHRGVYGYTF
TGTGCCAGCAGACACAGGGGAGTTTATGGCTACACCTTC
>TRBV15|few|NA|TRBJ1-4
CATSRANEKLFF
TGTGCCACCAGCAGAGCTAATGAAAAACTGTTTTTT
>TRBV25-1|many|TRBD1|TRBJ2-7
CASRPGQGAYEQYF
TGTGCCAGCAGACCGGGACAGGGGGCCTACGAGCAGTACTTC
>TRBV5-1|few|NA|TRBJ2-1
CASSIFQGNEQFF
TGCGCCAGCAGCATCTTCCAGGGCAATGAGCAGTTCTTC
>TRBV5-1|NA|NA|TRBJ1-4
CASSLGRGEKLFF
TGCGCCAGCAGCTTGGGGAGAGGTGAAAAACTGTTTTTT
>TRBV4-3|NA|TRBD1|TRBJ2-3
CASSQRDRGPTDTQYF
TGCGCCAGCAGCCAACGTGACAGGGGCCCCACAGATACGCAGTATTTT
>TRBV4-3|many|NA|TRBJ2-5
CASSQDIPGTQETQYF
TGCGCCAGCAGCCAAGACATACCAGGCACTCAAGAGACCCAGTACTTC
>TRBV18|few|NA|TRBJ1-1
CASSFGGPWGTEAFF
TGTGCCAGCTCATTCGGAGGACCTTGGGGCACTGAAGCTTTCTTT
>TRBV6-2/TRBV6-3|many|NA|TRBJ2-5
CASAKTELQETQYF
TGTGCCAGCGCGAAGACAGAACTTCAAGAGACCCAGTACTTC